The clone carrying this TCR beta chain was detected a few times. This sample is drawn from a study of T-cell memory formation after mild COVID-19. V lost 5 bases to trimming and J lost 4 bases, with 20 bases between them. The CDR3 loop spans 16 amino acids. cDNA libraries for TCR alpha and TCR beta, carrying sample barcodes and UMIs, came from 5'RACE with constant-segment primers. A single record per CDR3 protein comes from TCRdb applying MiXCR to the 5' RACE reads. The sample lists 200,000 or so distinct CDR3 sequences, roughly 17% occurring once. The chain links TRBV12-3 or TRBV12-4 to TRBJ1-1; possibly TRBD1 for D (5 bases). The sequence was obtained from an adult woman who had mild COVID-19 (a few samples of this study predate the infection). Cell type and time point are not known. Sequenced material: PBMCs or a T cell subset sorted from them (not recorded which). The DNA of the CDR3 is TGTGCCAGCAGTCTATTATTAGGGGTTTTGGGCACTGAAGCTTTCTTT. It is translated as CASSLLLGVLGTEAFF.